The sequence of this TCR beta chain was determined in a study of cytomegalovirus exposure and HLA in healthy donors. A multiplex PCR was run with 60 Vbeta primers and 13 Jbeta primers. The repertoire was sequenced with immunoSEQ multiplex PCR; TCRdb's copy has only in-frame clones and lacks some. This repertoire shows some 150,000 clones, roughly four fifths found once; its top ten account for 1.5% to 2%. The junction had 8 bases not matched to a gene; V was cut back by 5 bases and J by 7 bases. This CDR3 has 15 residues. The germline V gene has CDR1 MNHEY and CDR2 SMNVEV (reference sequence). Notes on the study in general: Within an earlier analysis, most TCR beta V segments proved productive either about 87% or about 30% of the time. Donor immune exposure was known only as CMV serostatus. Indistinguishable V segments, including TRBV6-2 and TRBV6-3, were excluded. Reportedly, fewer N-insertions than the approximately 700-donor mean appeared in an Asian-associated ancestry cluster in a later analysis.

On this clone itself: What it recognizes is unknown.

The receptor's source is a female donor in good health and CMV-seronegative. The chain recombines TRBV27 with TRBJ2-3, with TRBD2 identical over 11 bases. The material sequenced was PBMCs. The DNA of the CDR3 is TGTGCCAGCAGTGACGGACTAGCGGGTTATAATACGCAGTATTTT. Translation: CASSDGLAGYNTQYF.